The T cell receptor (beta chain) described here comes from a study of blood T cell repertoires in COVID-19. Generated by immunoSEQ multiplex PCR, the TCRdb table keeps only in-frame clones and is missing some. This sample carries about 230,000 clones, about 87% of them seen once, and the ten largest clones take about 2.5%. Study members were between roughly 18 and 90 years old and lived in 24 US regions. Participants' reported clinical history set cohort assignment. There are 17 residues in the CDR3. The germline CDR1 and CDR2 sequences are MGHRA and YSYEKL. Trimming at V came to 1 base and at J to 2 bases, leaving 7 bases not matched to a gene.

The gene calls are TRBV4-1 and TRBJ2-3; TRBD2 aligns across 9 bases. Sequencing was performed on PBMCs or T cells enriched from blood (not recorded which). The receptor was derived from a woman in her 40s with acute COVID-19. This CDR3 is CASSQVLRGGPTDTQYF. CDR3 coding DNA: TGCGCCAGCAGCCAAGTTTTGCGGGGGGGCCCCACAGATACGCAGTATTTT.